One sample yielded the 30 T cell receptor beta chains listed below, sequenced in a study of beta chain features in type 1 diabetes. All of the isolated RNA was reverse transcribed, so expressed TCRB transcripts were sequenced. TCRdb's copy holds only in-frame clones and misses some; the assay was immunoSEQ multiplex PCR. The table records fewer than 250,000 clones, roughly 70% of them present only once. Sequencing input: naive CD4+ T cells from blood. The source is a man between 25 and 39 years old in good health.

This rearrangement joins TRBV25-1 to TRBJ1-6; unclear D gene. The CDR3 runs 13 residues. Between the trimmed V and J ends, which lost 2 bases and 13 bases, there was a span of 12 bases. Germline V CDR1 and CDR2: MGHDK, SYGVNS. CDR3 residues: CASSEGLRVPLHF. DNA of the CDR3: TGTGCCAGCAGTGAAGGTTTGAGGGTTCCCCTCCACTTT.

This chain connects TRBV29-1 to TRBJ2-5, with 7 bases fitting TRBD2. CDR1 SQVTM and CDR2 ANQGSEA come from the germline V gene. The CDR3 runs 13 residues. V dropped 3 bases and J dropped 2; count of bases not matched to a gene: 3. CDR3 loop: CSVEWGGQETQYF. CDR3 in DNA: TGCAGCGTTGAGTGGGGGGGACAAGAGACCCAGTACTTC.

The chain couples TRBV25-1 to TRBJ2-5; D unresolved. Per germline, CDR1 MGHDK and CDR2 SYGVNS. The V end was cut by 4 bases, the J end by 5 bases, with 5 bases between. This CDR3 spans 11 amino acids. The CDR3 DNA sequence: TGTGCCAGCAGTGTCTTTGAGACCCAGTACTTC. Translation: CASSVFETQYF. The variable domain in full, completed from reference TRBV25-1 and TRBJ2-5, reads EADIYQTPRYLVIGTGKKITLECSQTMGHDKMYWYQQDPGMELHLIHYSYGVNSTEKGDLSSESTVSRIRTEHFPLTLESARPSHTSQYLCASSVFETQYFGPGTRLLVL.

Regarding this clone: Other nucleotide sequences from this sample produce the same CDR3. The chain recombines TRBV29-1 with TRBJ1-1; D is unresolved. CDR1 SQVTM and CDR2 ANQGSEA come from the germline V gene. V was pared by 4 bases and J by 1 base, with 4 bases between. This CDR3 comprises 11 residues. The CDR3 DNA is TGCAGCGTTGTCAGGAACACTGAAGCTTTCTTT. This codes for CSVVRNTEAFF. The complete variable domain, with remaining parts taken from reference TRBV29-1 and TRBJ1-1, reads SAVISQKPSRDICQRGTSLTIQCQVDSQVTMMFWYRQQPGQSLTLIATANQGSEATYESGFVIDKFPISRPNLTFSTLTVSNMSPEDSSIYLCSVVRNTEAFFGQGTRLTVV.

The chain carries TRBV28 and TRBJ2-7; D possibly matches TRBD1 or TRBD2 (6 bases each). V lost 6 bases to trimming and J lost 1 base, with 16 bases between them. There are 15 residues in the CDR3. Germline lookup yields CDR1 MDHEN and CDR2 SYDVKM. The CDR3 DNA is TGTGCCAGCAGCCCCAGCGGAGGGGGTTCCTACGAGCAGTACTTC. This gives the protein CASSPSGGGSYEQYF.

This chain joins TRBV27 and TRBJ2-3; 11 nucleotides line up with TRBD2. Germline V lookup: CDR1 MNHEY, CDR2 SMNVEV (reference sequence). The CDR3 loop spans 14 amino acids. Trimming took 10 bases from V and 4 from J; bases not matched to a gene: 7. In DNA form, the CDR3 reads TGTGCCACCAAATTACTAGCGGGAGCAGATACGCAGTATTTT. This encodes CATKLLAGADTQYF.

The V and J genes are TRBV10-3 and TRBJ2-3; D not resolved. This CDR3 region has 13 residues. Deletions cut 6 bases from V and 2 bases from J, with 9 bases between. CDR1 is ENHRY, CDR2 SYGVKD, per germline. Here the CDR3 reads CAIRGRTTDTQYF. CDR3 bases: TGTGCCATCAGGGGCAGGACCACAGATACGCAGTATTTT.

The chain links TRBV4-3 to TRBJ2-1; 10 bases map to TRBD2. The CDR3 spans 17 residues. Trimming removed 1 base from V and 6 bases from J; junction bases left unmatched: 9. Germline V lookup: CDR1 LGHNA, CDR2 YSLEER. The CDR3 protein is CASSQGPARLAGNEQFF. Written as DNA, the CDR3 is TGCGCCAGCAGCCAAGGCCCGGCCCGACTAGCGGGCAATGAGCAGTTCTTC.

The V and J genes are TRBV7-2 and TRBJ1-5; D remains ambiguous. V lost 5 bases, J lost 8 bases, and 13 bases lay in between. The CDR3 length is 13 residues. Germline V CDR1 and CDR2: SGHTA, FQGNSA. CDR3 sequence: CASSQQSVEPQHF. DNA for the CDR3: TGTGCCAGCAGCCAGCAGTCGGTGGAGCCCCAGCATTTT.

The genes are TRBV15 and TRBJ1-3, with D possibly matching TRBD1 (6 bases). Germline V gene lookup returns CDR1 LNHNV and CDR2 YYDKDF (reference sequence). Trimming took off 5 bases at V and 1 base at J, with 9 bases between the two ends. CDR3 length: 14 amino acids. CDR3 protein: CATSEDRSGNTIYF. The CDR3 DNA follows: TGTGCCACCAGCGAAGACAGGTCTGGAAACACCATATATTTT.

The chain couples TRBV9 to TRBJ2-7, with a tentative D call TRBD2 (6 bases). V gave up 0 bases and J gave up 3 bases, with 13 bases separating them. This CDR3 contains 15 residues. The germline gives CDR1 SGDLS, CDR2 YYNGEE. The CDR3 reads CASSVAASARYEQYF. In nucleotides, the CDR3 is TGTGCCAGCAGCGTAGCGGCTAGCGCGCGCTACGAGCAGTACTTC.

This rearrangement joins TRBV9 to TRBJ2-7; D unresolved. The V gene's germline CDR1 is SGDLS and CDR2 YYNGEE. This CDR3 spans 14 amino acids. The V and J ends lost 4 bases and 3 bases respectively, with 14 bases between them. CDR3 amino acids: CASSKASGSYEQYF. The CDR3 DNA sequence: TGTGCCAGCAGCAAAGCGTCTGGCAGCTACGAGCAGTACTTC.

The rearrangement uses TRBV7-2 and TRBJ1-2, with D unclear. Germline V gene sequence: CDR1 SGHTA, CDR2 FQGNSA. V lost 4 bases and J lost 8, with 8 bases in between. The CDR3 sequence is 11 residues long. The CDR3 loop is CASSSFRGYTF. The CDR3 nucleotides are TGTGCCAGCAGCTCCTTTAGAGGCTACACCTTC.

CDR3 amino acids: CASSSWTSGGRTDTQYF. CDR3 bases: TGCGCCAGCAGCTCCTGGACTAGCGGGGGCCGCACAGATACGCAGTATTTT. The V call is TRBV5-1, the J call TRBJ2-3, with 13 bases identical to TRBD2. This CDR3 has 17 amino acids. Unmatched junction bases numbered 5, after V lost 3 bases and J lost 1 base. Germline values: CDR1 SGHRS, CDR2 YFSETQ.

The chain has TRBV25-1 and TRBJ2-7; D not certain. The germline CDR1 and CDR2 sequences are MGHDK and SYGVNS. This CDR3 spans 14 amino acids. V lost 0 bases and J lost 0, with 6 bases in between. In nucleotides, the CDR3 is TGTGCCAGCAGTGAATACGGAAACTCCTACGAGCAGTACTTC. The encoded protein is CASSEYGNSYEQYF.

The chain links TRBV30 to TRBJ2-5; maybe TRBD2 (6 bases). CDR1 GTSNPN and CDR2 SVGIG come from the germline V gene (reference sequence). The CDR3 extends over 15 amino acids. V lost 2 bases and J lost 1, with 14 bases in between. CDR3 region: CAWSRESGAQETQYF. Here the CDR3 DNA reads TGTGCCTGGAGTCGGGAGTCTGGGGCCCAAGAGACCCAGTACTTC.

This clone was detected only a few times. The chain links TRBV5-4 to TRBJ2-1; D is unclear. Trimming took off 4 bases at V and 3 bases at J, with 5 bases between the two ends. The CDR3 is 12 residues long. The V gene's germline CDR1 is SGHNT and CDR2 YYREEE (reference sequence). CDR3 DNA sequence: TGTGCCAGCAGCAGGGACTACAATGAGCAGTTCTTC. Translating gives CASSRDYNEQFF.

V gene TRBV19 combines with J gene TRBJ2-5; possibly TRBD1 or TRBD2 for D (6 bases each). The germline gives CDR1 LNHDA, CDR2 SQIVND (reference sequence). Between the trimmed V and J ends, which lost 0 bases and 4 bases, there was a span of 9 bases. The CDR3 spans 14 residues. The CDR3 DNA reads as TGTGCCAGTAGTATAGACAGGGGAGGAGAGACCCAGTACTTC. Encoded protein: CASSIDRGGETQYF.

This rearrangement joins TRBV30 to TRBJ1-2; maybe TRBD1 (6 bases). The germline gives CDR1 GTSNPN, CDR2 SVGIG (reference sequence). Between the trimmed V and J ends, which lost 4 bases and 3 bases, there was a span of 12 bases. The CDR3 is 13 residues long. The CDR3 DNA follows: TGTGCCTGGACCAAGGACAGCTACTATGGCTACACCTTC. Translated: CAWTKDSYYGYTF.

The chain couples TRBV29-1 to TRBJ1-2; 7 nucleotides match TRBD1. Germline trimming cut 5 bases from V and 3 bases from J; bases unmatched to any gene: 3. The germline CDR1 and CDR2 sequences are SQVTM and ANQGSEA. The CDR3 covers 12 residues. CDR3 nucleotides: TGCAGCGTTATCGGGACAGACTATGGCTACACCTTC. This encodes CSVIGTDYGYTF. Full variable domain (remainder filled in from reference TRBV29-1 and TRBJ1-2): SAVISQKPSRDICQRGTSLTIQCQVDSQVTMMFWYRQQPGQSLTLIATANQGSEATYESGFVIDKFPISRPNLTFSTLTVSNMSPEDSSIYLCSVIGTDYGYTFGSGTRLTVV.

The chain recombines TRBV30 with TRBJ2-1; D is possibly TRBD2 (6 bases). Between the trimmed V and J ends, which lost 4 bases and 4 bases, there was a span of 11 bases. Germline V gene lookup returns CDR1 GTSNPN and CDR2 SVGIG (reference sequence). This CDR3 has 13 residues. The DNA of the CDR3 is TGTGCCTGGATGGAGGGACCTTACAATGAGCAGTTCTTC. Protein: CAWMEGPYNEQFF.

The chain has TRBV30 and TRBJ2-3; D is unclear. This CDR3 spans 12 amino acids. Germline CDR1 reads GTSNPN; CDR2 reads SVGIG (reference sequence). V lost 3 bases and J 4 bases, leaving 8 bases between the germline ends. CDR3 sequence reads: CAWSGPADTQYF. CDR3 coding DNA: TGTGCCTGGAGCGGGCCGGCAGATACGCAGTATTTT.

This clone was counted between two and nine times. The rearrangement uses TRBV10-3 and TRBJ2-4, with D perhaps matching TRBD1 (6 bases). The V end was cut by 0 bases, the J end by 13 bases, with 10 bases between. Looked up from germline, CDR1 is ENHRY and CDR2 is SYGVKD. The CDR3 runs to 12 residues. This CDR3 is CAISESQGLQYF. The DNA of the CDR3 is TGTGCCATCAGTGAGTCCCAGGGGCTCCAGTACTTC.

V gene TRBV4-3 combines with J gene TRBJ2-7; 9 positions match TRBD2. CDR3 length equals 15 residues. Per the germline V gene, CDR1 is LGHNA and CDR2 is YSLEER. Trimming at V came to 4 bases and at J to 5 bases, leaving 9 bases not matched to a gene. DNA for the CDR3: TGCGCCAGCAGCCTCAGCGGGAGGAGATTTGACGAGCAGTACTTC. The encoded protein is CASSLSGRRFDEQYF.

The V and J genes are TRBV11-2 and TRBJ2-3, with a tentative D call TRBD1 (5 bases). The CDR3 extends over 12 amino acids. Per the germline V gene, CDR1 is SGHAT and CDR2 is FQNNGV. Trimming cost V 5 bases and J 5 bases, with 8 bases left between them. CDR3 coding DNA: TGTGCCAGCAGCCCAAGGGGAGATACGCAGTATTTT. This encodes CASSPRGDTQYF. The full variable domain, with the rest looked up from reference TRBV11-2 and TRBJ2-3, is EAGVAQSPRYKIIEKRQSVAFWCNPISGHATLYWYQQILGQGPKLLIQFQNNGVVDDSQLPKDRFSAERLKGVDSTLKIQPAKLEDSAVYLCASSPRGDTQYFGPGTRLTVL.

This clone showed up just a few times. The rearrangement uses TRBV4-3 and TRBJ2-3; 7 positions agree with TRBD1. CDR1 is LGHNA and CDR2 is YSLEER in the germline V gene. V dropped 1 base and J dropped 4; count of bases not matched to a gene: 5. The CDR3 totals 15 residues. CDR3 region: CASSQGQGNADTQYF. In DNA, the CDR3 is TGCGCCAGCAGCCAAGGACAGGGTAACGCAGATACGCAGTATTTT.

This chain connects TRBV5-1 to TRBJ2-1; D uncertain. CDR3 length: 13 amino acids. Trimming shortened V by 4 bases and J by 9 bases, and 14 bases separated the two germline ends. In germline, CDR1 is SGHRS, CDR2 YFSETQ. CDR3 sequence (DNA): TGCGCCAGCAGCGTCAGAGGAACTGGTGAGCAGTTCTTC. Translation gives CASSVRGTGEQFF.

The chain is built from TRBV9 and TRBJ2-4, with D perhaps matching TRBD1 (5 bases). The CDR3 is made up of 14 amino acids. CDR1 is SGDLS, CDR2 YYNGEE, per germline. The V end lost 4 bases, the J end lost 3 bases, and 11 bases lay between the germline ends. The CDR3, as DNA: TGTGCCAGCAGCCCGCAGGGTGGCAAAAACATTCAGTACTTC. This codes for CASSPQGGKNIQYF.

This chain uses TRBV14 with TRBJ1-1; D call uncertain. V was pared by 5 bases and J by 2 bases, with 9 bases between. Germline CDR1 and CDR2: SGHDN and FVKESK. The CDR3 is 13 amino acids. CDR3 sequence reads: CASSTSSNTEAFF. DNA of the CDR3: TGTGCCAGCAGCACCTCAAGCAACACTGAAGCTTTCTTT.

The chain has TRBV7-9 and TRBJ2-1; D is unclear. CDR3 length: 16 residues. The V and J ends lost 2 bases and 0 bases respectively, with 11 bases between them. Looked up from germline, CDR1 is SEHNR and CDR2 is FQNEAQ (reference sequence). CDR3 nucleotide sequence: TGTGCCAGCAGCTTATTTGGGTCCAGCTCCTACAATGAGCAGTTCTTC. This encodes CASSLFGSSSYNEQFF.